The present T cell receptor beta chain was sequenced within a study of blood T cell repertoires in COVID-19. Looking at the study overall: T cells, B-cell-depleted T cells, or PBMCs provided the cDNA or gDNA that served as material.

Only in-frame clones appear in the TCRdb table, and some are missing; sequencing was by immunoSEQ multiplex PCR. The sample shows roughly 150,000 clones, 81% of them seen only once. This clone was counted once. The germline CDR1 and CDR2 sequences are MDHEN and SYDVKM. V was clipped by 4 bases and J by 9 bases; unmatched bases: 13. The CDR3 totals 18 residues. This sequence originates from a man aged 55 to 70 with active or convalescent COVID-19. The chain joins TRBV28 to TRBJ2-1, with 15 bases matching TRBD2. The sequenced sample consisted of peripheral blood. The CDR3 region is CASSSAPGLAGGPGEQFF. In nucleotides, the CDR3 is TGTGCCAGCAGTTCCGCCCCCGGACTAGCGGGAGGGCCTGGTGAGCAGTTCTTC.